Listed below are T cell receptor beta chains from one sample, sequenced in a study of shared clonotypes between healthy human individuals. The method was immunoSEQ multiplex PCR; TCRdb's version includes in-frame clones alone and lacks a portion of them. This sample yields under 1,900,000 clones, of which about 98.5% are seen a single time; about 0.4% belongs to the top ten. The specimen was naive CD4+ T cells sorted from blood. The source is a man younger than 40 in good health. Both conserved end residues are part of each CDR3. The order of the fields is CDR3 length, V gene, CDR3 protein.

14 TRBV7-3 CASSPRPDGGTQYF
14 TRBV5-1 CASSYKQGGTEAFF
15 TRBV5-4 CASSFETGNNYGYTF
14 TRBV28 CASSGQEYNQPQHF
14 TRBV5-6 CASSLGVTPSTQYF
16 TRBV27 CASSLRGGESNQPQHF
16 TRBV29-1 CSVGRRLAGVADTQYF
15 TRBV30 CAWSEGSRRSEKLFF
16 TRBV11-2 CASSVLAGGRGGTQYF
16 TRBV4-1 CASSQVGREVGQPQHF
14 TRBV7-6 CASSEARGGNTIYF
13 TRBV2 CASSEGDNEKLFF
12 TRBV28 CASSMGGYEQYF
16 TRBV5-4 CASSSGGGGFTGELFF
10 TRBV20-1 CSAKIEKLFF
13 TRBV27 CASRSSGANVLTF
15 TRBV4-1 CASSQDPATPGGYTF
14 TRBV29-1 CSVSRDRGPYEQYF
13 TRBV5-1 CASSKTGDTEAFF
16 TRBV7-9 CASSSEGGQRTIEQFF
14 TRBV6-5 CASSTVRTTSEQYF
12 TRBV2 CASKSDRLEQYF
17 TRBV5-4 CASSLKTSGSGAETQYF
12 TRBV30 CAWAQVYNEQFF
14 TRBV5-1 CASTIGSNTGELFF
14 TRBV5-5 CASSFYGGGQPQHF
17 TRBV6-1 CASSALAGGPPYNEQFF
14 TRBV7-8 CASSSDRNTGELFF
15 TRBV5-1 CASSPGLAGTDEQFF
15 TRBV28 CASRWTSVNSYEQYF
14 TRBV27 CASKLAGTYNEQFF
14 TRBV9 CASSPGQRGYEQYF
14 TRBV7-9 CASSRGQGPETQYF
14 TRBV5-1 CASRKDRGFYGYTF
14 TRBV5-1 CASSLGQGAGGYTF
15 TRBV6-1 CASSRRQPSSGELFF
16 TRBV5-8 CASSWRVASNQETQYF
13 TRBV7-9 CASSPHSGDTQYF
13 TRBV7-7 CASSLIEDGELFF
14 TRBV7-2 CASSLVPDTDTQYF
16 TRBV10-3 CAISVIGAASGNTIYF
15 TRBV29-1 CSAGLAGPGANVLTF
17 TRBV28 CASSPAGTSGGAYEQYF
14 TRBV2 CASHPAGGGEKLFF
17 TRBV5-1 CASSLDRSGGGTDTQYF
13 TRBV29-1 CSVGTDNTGELFF
16 TRBV4-1 CASSQWLTVEHNEQFF
15 TRBV28 CASSFTGQGNQPQHF
14 TRBV7-6 CASSLAENSYEQYF
12 TRBV28 CASSSPSYEQYF
15 TRBV4-3 CASSHWPGGDGEQFF
16 TRBV11-2 CASSPLAGRPNEKLFF
14 TRBV11-2 CASSSLAGGDTQYF
16 TRBV27 CASRASGTGTTGELFF